These 13 T cell receptor beta chains were sequenced from one sample in a study of T-cell memory formation after mild COVID-19. TCRdb itself ran the 5' RACE reads through MiXCR, one entry per CDR3 protein. The table records more than 250,000 distinct CDR3 sequences, roughly 15% of them present only once. Sample: PBMCs or a T cell subset sorted from them (not recorded which). Source of these receptors: a man younger than 35 who had mild COVID-19 (a few samples of this study predate the infection). Cell type and time point are not known.

The sample holds many counts of this clonotype. The CDR3 region has the DNA TGTGCCAGCAGCTCCCACGACAGCGGGGGCAATCAGCCCCAGCATTTT. It yields the protein CASSSHDSGGNQPQHF. This chain joins TRBV7-8 and TRBJ1-5, with a tentative D call TRBD1 (5 bases). This CDR3 spans 16 amino acids. The germline V gene encodes CDR1 SGHVS and CDR2 FQNEAQ. V lost 4 bases and J 2 bases, leaving 15 bases between the germline ends.

The V call is TRBV7-6, the J call TRBJ2-7; 9 nucleotides line up with TRBD1. Losses at the gene ends were 3 bases for V and 1 base for J; bases not matched to a gene: 4. CDR1 and CDR2 (germline): SGHVS, FNYEAQ. The CDR3 extends over 15 amino acids. The CDR3 coding sequence is TGTGCCAGCAGCTTCCCCGGGACAGGGTCCTACGAGCAGTACTTC. It translates to CASSFPGTGSYEQYF. The variable domain in full, completed from reference TRBV7-6 and TRBJ2-7, reads GAGVSQSPRYKVTKRGQDVALRCDPISGHVSLYWYRQALGQGPEFLTYFNYEAQQDKSGLPNDRFSAERPEGSISTLTIQRTEQRDSAMYRCASSFPGTGSYEQYFGPGTRLTVT.

There are a few counts of this clonotype. The chain links TRBV5-1 to TRBJ2-3; 9 bases align to TRBD2. The germline V gene has CDR1 SGHRS and CDR2 YFSETQ. The CDR3 covers 15 residues. The J segment lost 4 bases and the V segment lost 7 bases, leaving 10 bases of the junction unmatched. The CDR3 DNA is TGCGCCAGCTGCGCGGGGGGGCCCCTGCCAGATACGCAGTATTTT. This sequence encodes CASCAGGPLPDTQYF.

V is TRBV12-3 or TRBV12-4 and J is TRBJ2-4, with D maybe TRBD2 (6 bases). Trimming removed 8 bases from V and 7 bases from J, with 6 bases in between. CDR3 length equals 10 residues. This CDR3 is CASGGNIQYF. The CDR3 DNA follows: TGTGCCAGCGGGGGGAACATTCAGTACTTC.

This clonotype was observed a handful of times. The CDR3: CASSSTGLAPDTQYF. The CDR3 nucleotides are TGTGCCAGCAGCTCTACCGGACTAGCCCCAGATACGCAGTATTTT. The chain couples TRBV7-9 to TRBJ2-3; 8 bases align to TRBD2. With V trimmed by 4 bases and J by 4 bases, 7 bases remained unmatched. The CDR3 loop spans 15 amino acids. In germline, CDR1 is SEHNR, CDR2 FQNEAQ (reference sequence). The full variable domain, completed using reference TRBV7-9 and TRBJ2-3, is DTGVSQNPRHKITKRGQNVTFRCDPISEHNRLYWYRQTLGQGPEFLTYFQNEAQLEKSRLLSDRFSAERPKGSFSTLEIQRTEQGDSAMYLCASSSTGLAPDTQYFGPGTRLTVL.

V gene TRBV6-2 or TRBV6-3 combines with J gene TRBJ2-5, with 8 bases matching TRBD2. The CDR3 is 15 residues long. V lost 5 bases, J lost 1 base, and 6 bases stayed unmatched. The germline V gene encodes CDR1 MNHEY and CDR2 SVGEGT. The chain's CDR3 is CASSPREGTQETQYF. CDR3 in DNA: TGTGCCAGCAGTCCCCGGGAGGGAACCCAAGAGACCCAGTACTTC.

There are a few counts of this clonotype. This sequence joins TRBV6-1 and TRBJ1-1; D remains unclear. V lost 1 base and J 0 bases, leaving 6 bases between the germline ends. CDR3 length: 14 residues. Germline V gene lookup returns CDR1 MNHNS and CDR2 SASEGT. The CDR3 nucleotides are TGTGCCAGCAGTGAAGGGGTGTTGAACACTGAAGCTTTCTTT. It specifies CASSEGVLNTEAFF.

This clonotype was picked up a small number of times. The chain links TRBV7-2 to TRBJ1-6, with D unresolved. The CDR3 contains 13 residues. Trimming pared 5 bases from V and 6 bases from J, leaving 8 bases between. Germline V gives CDR1 SGHTA, CDR2 FQGNSA. CDR3 sequence: CASSPSINSPLHF. As DNA, the CDR3 is TGTGCCAGCAGCCCATCGATTAATTCACCCCTCCACTTT.

The chain employs TRBV12-3 or TRBV12-4 and TRBJ1-2; 9 nucleotides agree with TRBD1. The CDR3 loop spans 16 amino acids. J was trimmed by 4 bases and V by 1 base; bases with no gene match: 7. This CDR3 reads CASSLGPGQGRYGYTF. CDR3 DNA: TGTGCCAGCAGTTTAGGTCCGGGACAGGGTCGCTATGGCTACACCTTC.

The V and J genes are TRBV5-1 and TRBJ1-1; 10 bases are a match to TRBD1. V lost 0 bases, J lost 4 bases, and 3 bases stayed unmatched. Per the germline V gene, CDR1 is SGHRS and CDR2 is YFSETQ. CDR3 length: 15 residues. CDR3 nucleotide sequence: TGCGCCAGCAGCTTGGGACAGGGGGCGTTCACTGAAGCTTTCTTT. This codes for CASSLGQGAFTEAFF.

The chain couples TRBV7-2 to TRBJ2-5, with D unclear. This CDR3 has 13 residues. Trimming shortened V by 3 bases and J by 6 bases, and 11 bases separated the two germline ends. Looked up from germline, CDR1 is SGHTA and CDR2 is FQGNSA. CDR3 bases: TGTGCCAGCAGCTTCGTGGGAAGAAAGACCCAGTACTTC. As protein: CASSFVGRKTQYF. Filled out from reference TRBV7-2 and TRBJ2-5, the complete variable domain reads GAGVSQSPSNKVTEKGKDVELRCDPISGHTALYWYRQSLGQGLEFLIYFQGNSAPDKSGLPSDRFSAERTGGSVSTLTIQRTQQEDSAVYLCASSFVGRKTQYFGPGTRLLVL.

This clonotype showed up just a few times. The V and J genes are TRBV4-3 and TRBJ1-4; TRBD1 is a possible D gene (6 bases). The CDR3 runs 16 residues. Trimming stripped 0 bases from V and 8 bases from J, with 16 bases between. The germline gives CDR1 LGHNA, CDR2 YSLEER. CDR3 in amino acids: CASSQDWTAEEEKLFF. CDR3 in DNA: TGCGCCAGCAGCCAAGACTGGACAGCCGAGGAGGAAAAACTGTTTTTT.

Many counts were recorded for this clonotype. The gene calls are TRBV5-4 and TRBJ2-7; D remains ambiguous. The CDR3 loop spans 13 amino acids. Trimming took off 0 bases at V and 6 bases at J, with 10 bases between the two ends. CDR1 SGHNT and CDR2 YYREEE come from the germline V gene (reference sequence). CDR3: CASSLEHASEQYF. The CDR3 DNA reads TGTGCCAGCAGCTTGGAACACGCGAGCGAGCAGTACTTC.